Listed below are T cell receptor beta chains from one sample, sequenced in a study of blood T cell repertoires in COVID-19. Method: immunoSEQ multiplex PCR; TCRdb's copy keeps in-frame clones and lacks some. The sample yields some 120,000 clones, about nine tenths seen once. The sequenced sample consisted of peripheral blood. The receptors derive from a human donor with active COVID-19. The donor label of this sample is uncertain. Each CDR3 is given with its conserved first and last residue. The D gene is left open where the match is weak. A clone size is listed for some rows: how often the clone was seen (once, few, many), or a class if it is expanded.

abundance	j_gene	v_gene	d_gene	CDR3nt	CDR3aa
.	TRBJ2-7	TRBV6-2/TRBV6-3	.	TGTGCCAGCAGTTACTCGATAAGGGGCCAGGGCTGGGGCGAGCAGTACTTC	CASSYSIRGQGWGEQYF
.	TRBJ2-5	TRBV6-1	TRBD2	TGTGCCAGCAGTGAAGACAATAGCGGGGGCGGACCCTTTCAAGAGACCCAGTACTTC	CASSEDNSGGGPFQETQYF
.	TRBJ1-2	TRBV2	.	TGTGCCAGCAGTGACAGGGGTTATGGCTACACCTTC	CASSDRGYGYTF
.	TRBJ2-3	TRBV3-1/TRBV3-2	.	TGTGCCAGCAGCCAAGATTTTGTGGACAGCCGTTTCACAGATACGCAGTATTTT	CASSQDFVDSRFTDTQYF
.	TRBJ2-3	TRBV18	.	TGTGCCAGCTCACCCCAGTCCGATACGCAGTATTTT	CASSPQSDTQYF
.	TRBJ1-3	TRBV2	TRBD1	TGTGCCAGCAGTGGGGACAGGCACTCTGGAAACACCATATATTTT	CASSGDRHSGNTIYF
.	TRBJ2-2	TRBV7-8	.	TGTGCCAGCAGTCAGTTGGCAGGGGCCAACACCGGGGAGCTGTTTTTT	CASSQLAGANTGELFF
.	TRBJ2-3	TRBV29-1	TRBD1	TGCAGCGTTGACCGGGACTGGACAGGGGGAACGCAGTATTTT	CSVDRDWTGGTQYF
.	TRBJ2-1	TRBV20-1	TRBD2	TGCAGTGCTAGTGGCAGCGGGGGTAGGAGGTTCTTC	CSASGSGGRRFF
.	TRBJ2-1	TRBV9	TRBD1	TGTGCCAGCAGCACGAAACCTGACAGGGGTGTGATGCTGGGCAATGAGCAGTTCTTC	CASSTKPDRGVMLGNEQFF
.	TRBJ2-3	TRBV19	TRBD1	TGTGCCAGTAGTTCCAACGGGGGGACAGGGATAGATACGCAGTATTTT	CASSSNGGTGIDTQYF
.	TRBJ2-5	TRBV18	.	TGTGCCAACTCGTATCCAGAGACCCAGTACTTC	CANSYPETQYF
.	TRBJ2-7	TRBV6-5	TRBD1	TGTGCCAGCAGTTACTCGAACAGGGGGGCTTCTGAGCAGTACTTC	CASSYSNRGASEQYF
.	TRBJ1-3	TRBV27	.	TGTGCCAGCAGTTTAGTTGGGGGCGGAAGGAACACCATATATTTT	CASSLVGGGRNTIYF
.	TRBJ2-3	TRBV3-1/TRBV3-2	TRBD1	TGTGCCAGCAGCCCTTGGGACAGGGGGTCCCCAGATACGCAGTATTTT	CASSPWDRGSPDTQYF
.	TRBJ2-2	TRBV3-1/TRBV3-2	.	TGTGCCAGCAGCCGCGTGAGTAACACCGGGGAGCTGTTTTTT	CASSRVSNTGELFF
.	TRBJ1-2	TRBV19	.	TGTGCCAGTAGTATACGTAGGGGTTTGTATGGCTACACCTTC	CASSIRRGLYGYTF
few	TRBJ2-5	TRBV18	TRBD2	TGTGCCAGCTCACCTACTAGCGGGGGGGTCTCTTCAGAGACCCAGTACTTC	CASSPTSGGVSSETQYF
.	TRBJ1-2	TRBV19	.	TGTGCCAGTAGTTGGAAGGGGAGGAATGGCTACACCTTC	CASSWKGRNGYTF
.	TRBJ1-2	TRBV19	.	TGTGCCAGTAGCCCGACTGGAAACTATGGCTACACCTTC	CASSPTGNYGYTF
.	TRBJ2-2	TRBV27	.	TGTGCCAGCAGTTCCAGGGCGGCCGGGGAGCTGTTTTTT	CASSSRAAGELFF
.	TRBJ2-1	TRBV5-6	.	TGTGCCAGCAGCCGAGGCAGCTCCTACAATGAGCAGTTCTTC	CASSRGSSYNEQFF
.	TRBJ1-2	TRBV25-1	.	TGTGCCAGCAGTGATGGAGATAACTATGGCTACACCTTC	CASSDGDNYGYTF
.	TRBJ1-1	TRBV5-4	TRBD1	TGTGCCAGCAGCGCGGGACAGGGTAGGACTGAAGCTTTCTTT	CASSAGQGRTEAFF